Following are 3 T cell receptor beta chains from one sample sequenced in a study of T cell repertoires in cytomegalovirus infection. No antigen has been identified for these receptors. Using its own MiXCR run on the reads, TCRdb lists one record per CDR3 protein. The sample holds some 500,000 distinct CDR3 sequences; about 40% are singletons and the top ten take about 48%. This sample comprised cultured PBMCs, obtained from culture after CMV antigen stimulation. The receptors here all came from a human donor in good health (CMV status not recorded). Some clones in this sample may be carry-over from other donors' samples.

The CDR3 reads CASSLGGQLTGELFF. The CDR3 DNA follows: TGTGCCAGCAGCTTAGGAGGACAGCTCACCGGGGAGCTGTTTTTT. V is TRBV7-2 and J is TRBJ2-2, with a possible D match to TRBD1 (6 bases). Germline-derived CDR1 and CDR2 are SGHTA and FQGNSA. There are 15 residues in the CDR3. With 1 base removed from V and 4 bases from J, the gap between germline ends came to 10 bases. Full variable domain (outside the CDR3, taken from reference TRBV7-2 and TRBJ2-2): GAGVSQSPSNKVTEKGKDVELRCDPISGHTALYWYRQSLGQGLEFLIYFQGNSAPDKSGLPSDRFSAERTGGSVSTLTIQRTQQEDSAVYLCASSLGGQLTGELFFGEGSRLTVL.

The chain carries TRBV4-1 and TRBJ2-3; D not resolved. This CDR3 has 17 residues. CDR1 MGHRA and CDR2 YSYEKL come from the germline V gene. V lost 4 bases and J lost 6, with 23 bases in between. The CDR3 protein is CASSRSRSSFVPDTQYF. For the CDR3, the DNA is TGCGCCAGCAGCCGCTCTCGGAGCTCCTTCGTCCCGGATACGCAGTATTTT.

This chain uses TRBV7-2 with TRBJ2-7; 8 nucleotides line up with TRBD2. The ends lost 5 bases at V and 1 base at J; junction bases unmatched: 10. This CDR3 contains 16 residues. Germline-derived CDR1 and CDR2 are SGHTA and FQGNSA. The CDR3, as DNA: TGTGCCAGCAGCCTTATGTCTAGCGGGCTTTCCTACGAGCAGTACTTC. Amino acid sequence: CASSLMSSGLSYEQYF. Full variable domain (missing parts from reference TRBV7-2 and TRBJ2-7): GAGVSQSPSNKVTEKGKDVELRCDPISGHTALYWYRQSLGQGLEFLIYFQGNSAPDKSGLPSDRFSAERTGGSVSTLTIQRTQQEDSAVYLCASSLMSSGLSYEQYFGPGTRLTVT.